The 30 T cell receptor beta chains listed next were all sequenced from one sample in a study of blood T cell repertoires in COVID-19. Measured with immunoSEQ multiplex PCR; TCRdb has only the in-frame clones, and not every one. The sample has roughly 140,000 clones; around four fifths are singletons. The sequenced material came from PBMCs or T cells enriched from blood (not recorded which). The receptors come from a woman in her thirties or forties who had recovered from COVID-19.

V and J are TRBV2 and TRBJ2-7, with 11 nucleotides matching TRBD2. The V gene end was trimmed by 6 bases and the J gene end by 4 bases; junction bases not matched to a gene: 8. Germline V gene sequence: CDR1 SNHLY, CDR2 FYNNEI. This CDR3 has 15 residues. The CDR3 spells CASRRTSGSRYEQYF. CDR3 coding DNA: TGTGCCAGCAGACGAACTAGCGGGAGTCGGTACGAGCAGTACTTC.

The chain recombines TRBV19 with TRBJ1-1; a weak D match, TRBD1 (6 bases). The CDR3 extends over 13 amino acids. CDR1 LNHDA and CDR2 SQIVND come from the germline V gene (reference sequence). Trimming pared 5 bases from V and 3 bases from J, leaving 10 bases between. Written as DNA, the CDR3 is TGTGCCAGTAGTGGGTCAGGGGACACTGAAGCTTTCTTT. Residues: CASSGSGDTEAFF.

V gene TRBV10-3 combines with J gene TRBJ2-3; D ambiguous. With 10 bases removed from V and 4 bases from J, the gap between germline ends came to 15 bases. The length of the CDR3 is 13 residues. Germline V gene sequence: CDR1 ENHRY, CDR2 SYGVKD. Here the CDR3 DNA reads TGTGCCAGCAGCCCGGCAGGTCCAGATACGCAGTATTTT. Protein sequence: CASSPAGPDTQYF.

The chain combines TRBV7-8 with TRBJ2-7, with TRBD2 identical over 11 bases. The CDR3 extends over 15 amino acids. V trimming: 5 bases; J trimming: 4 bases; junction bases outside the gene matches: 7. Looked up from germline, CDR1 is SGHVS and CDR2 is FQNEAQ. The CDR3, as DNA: TGTGCCAGCAGCCTTAGCGGGAGGGCTTATTACGAGCAGTACTTC. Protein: CASSLSGRAYYEQYF.

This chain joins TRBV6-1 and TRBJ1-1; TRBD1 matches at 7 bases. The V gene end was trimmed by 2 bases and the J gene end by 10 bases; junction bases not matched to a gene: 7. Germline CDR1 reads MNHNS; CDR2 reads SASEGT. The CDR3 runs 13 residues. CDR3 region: CASSERTGQRAFF. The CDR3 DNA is TGTGCCAGCAGTGAAAGGACAGGCCAAAGAGCTTTCTTT.

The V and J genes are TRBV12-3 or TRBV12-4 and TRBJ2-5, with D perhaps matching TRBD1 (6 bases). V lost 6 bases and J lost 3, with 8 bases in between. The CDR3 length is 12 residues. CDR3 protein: CASRRTEETQYF. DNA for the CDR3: TGTGCCAGCAGAAGGACAGAAGAGACCCAGTACTTC.

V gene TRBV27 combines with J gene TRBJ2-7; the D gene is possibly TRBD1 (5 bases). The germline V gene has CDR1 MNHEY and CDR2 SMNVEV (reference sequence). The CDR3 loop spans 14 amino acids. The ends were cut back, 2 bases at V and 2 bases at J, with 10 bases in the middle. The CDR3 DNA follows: TGTGCCAGCAGTTTAGTGGGGCTTCCCTACGAGCAGTACTTC. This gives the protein CASSLVGLPYEQYF.

For the CDR3, the DNA is TGCAGCGAAATCCCCGCTAGCGGGGGCGACGGGACCCAGTACTTC. Its translation is CSEIPASGGDGTQYF. The V gene is TRBV29-1, the J gene TRBJ2-5, with 10 nucleotides matching TRBD2. The V gene's germline CDR1 is SQVTM and CDR2 ANQGSEA. The CDR3 consists of 15 residues. Trimming cost V 7 bases and J 7 bases; bases outside gene matches: 15.

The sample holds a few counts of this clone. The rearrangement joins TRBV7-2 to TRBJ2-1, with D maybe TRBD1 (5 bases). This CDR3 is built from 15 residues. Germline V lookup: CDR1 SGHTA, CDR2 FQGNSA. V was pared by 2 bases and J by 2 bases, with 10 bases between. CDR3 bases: TGTGCCAGCAGCTTATCAGGGTTCACCTACAATGAGCAGTTCTTC. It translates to CASSLSGFTYNEQFF. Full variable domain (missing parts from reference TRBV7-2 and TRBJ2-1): GAGVSQSPSNKVTEKGKDVELRCDPISGHTALYWYRQSLGQGLEFLIYFQGNSAPDKSGLPSDRFSAERTGGSVSTLTIQRTQQEDSAVYLCASSLSGFTYNEQFFGPGTRLTVL.

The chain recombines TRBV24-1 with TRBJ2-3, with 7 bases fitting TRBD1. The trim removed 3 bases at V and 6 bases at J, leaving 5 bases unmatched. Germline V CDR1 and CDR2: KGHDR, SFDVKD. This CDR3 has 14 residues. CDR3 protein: CATSDPTGEDTQYF. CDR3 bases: TGTGCCACCAGTGATCCAACAGGGGAGGATACGCAGTATTTT.

The CDR3 DNA is TGTGCCAGCATAACCGAATATGGCGGCGACACTGAAGCTTTCTTT. Its translation is CASITEYGGDTEAFF. J is TRBJ1-1 and V is TRBV7-9; no firm D call. This CDR3 is built from 15 residues. Germline V gene lookup returns CDR1 SEHNR and CDR2 FQNEAQ (reference sequence). Trimming cost V 7 bases and J 3 bases, with 18 bases left between them.

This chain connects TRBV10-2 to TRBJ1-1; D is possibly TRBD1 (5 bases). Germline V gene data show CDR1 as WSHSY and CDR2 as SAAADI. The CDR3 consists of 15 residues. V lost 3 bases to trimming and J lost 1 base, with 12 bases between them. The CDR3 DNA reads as TGCGCCAGCAGTGATGGGGCAGCCACGAACACTGAAGCTTTCTTT. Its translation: CASSDGAATNTEAFF.

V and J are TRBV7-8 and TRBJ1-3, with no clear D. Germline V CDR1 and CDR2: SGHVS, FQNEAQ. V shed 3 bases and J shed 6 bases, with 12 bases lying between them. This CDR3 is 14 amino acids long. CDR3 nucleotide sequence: TGTGCCAGCAGCTTTAATTCGTCCCCAAACACCATATATTTT. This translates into CASSFNSSPNTIYF.

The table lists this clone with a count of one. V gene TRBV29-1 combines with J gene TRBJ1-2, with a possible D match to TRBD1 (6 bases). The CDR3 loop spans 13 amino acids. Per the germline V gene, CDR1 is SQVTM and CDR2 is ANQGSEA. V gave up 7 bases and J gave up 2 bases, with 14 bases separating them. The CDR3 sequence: CSGLGGLNYGYTF. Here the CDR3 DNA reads TGCAGCGGGTTGGGGGGGCTAAACTATGGCTACACCTTC.

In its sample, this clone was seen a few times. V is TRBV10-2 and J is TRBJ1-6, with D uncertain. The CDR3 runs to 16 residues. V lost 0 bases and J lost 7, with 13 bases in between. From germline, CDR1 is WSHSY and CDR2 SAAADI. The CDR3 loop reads CASSESAGWRNSPLHF. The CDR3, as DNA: TGCGCCAGCAGTGAGTCAGCGGGATGGAGAAATTCACCCCTCCACTTT.

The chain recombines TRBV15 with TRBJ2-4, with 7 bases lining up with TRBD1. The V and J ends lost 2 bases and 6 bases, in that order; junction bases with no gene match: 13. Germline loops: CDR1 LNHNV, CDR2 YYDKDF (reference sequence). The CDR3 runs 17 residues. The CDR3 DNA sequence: TGTGCCACCAGCAGATTTTACAGGGGCGCGCCTGGAAACATTCAGTACTTC. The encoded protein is CATSRFYRGAPGNIQYF.

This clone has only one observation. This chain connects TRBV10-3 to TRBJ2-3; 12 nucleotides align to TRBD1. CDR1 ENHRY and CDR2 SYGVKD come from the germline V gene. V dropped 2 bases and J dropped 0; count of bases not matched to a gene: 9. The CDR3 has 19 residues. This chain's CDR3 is CAISETGTGGASSTDTQYF. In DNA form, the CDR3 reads TGTGCCATCAGTGAGACCGGGACAGGGGGCGCTTCCAGCACAGATACGCAGTATTTT.

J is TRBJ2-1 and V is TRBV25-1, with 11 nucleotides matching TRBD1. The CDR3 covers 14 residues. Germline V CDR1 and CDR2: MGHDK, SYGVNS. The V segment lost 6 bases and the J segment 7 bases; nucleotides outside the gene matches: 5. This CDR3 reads CASSPGQGGNEQFF. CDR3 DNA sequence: TGTGCCAGCAGCCCGGGACAGGGGGGGAATGAGCAGTTCTTC.

The CDR3, as DNA: TGTGCCAGCAGTGGACTAGTCCGGGAGACCCAGTACTTC. Translating gives CASSGLVRETQYF. The chain couples TRBV12-3 or TRBV12-4 to TRBJ2-5; TRBD2 matches at 7 bases. Trimming removed 5 bases from V and 5 bases from J; junction bases left unmatched: 5. The CDR3 extends over 13 amino acids.

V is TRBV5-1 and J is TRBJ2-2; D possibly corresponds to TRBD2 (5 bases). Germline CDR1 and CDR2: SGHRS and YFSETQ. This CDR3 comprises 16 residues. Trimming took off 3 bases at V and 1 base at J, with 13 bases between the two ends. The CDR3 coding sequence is TGCGCCAGCAGCTCCGAAGGACTGCTGAACACCGGGGAGCTGTTTTTT. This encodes CASSSEGLLNTGELFF.

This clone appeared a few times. CDR3 nucleotide sequence: TGTGCCAGCAGCTTATGGGGGAGGATTCCCTACGAGCAGTACTTC. Amino acids: CASSLWGRIPYEQYF. This chain connects TRBV11-2 to TRBJ2-7; TRBD2 might be the D (6 bases). This CDR3 is 15 amino acids long. The V gene lost 2 bases and the J gene lost 2 bases, with 13 bases spanning the gap. Germline assignment: CDR1 SGHAT and CDR2 FQNNGV.

CDR3 coding DNA: TGTGCCAGTAGTCGCCAGGGGGCCATCAATCAGCCCCAGCATTTT. Translating it yields CASSRQGAINQPQHF. The chain has TRBV19 and TRBJ1-5; 8 bases are a match to TRBD1. The germline V gene has CDR1 LNHDA and CDR2 SQIVND (reference sequence). CDR3 length equals 15 residues. With 5 bases clipped from V and 3 bases from J, the junction kept 6 bases outside the gene matches. Looking up the rest from reference TRBV19 and TRBJ1-5 gives the full variable domain: DGGITQSPKYLFRKEGQNVTLSCEQNLNHDAMYWYRQDPGQGLRLIYYSQIVNDFQKGDIAEGYSVSREKKESFPLTVTSAQKNPTAFYLCASSRQGAINQPQHFGDGTRLSIL.

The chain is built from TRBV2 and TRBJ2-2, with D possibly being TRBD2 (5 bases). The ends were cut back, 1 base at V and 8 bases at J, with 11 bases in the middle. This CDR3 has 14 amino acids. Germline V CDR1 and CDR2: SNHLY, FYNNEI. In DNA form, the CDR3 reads TGTGCCAGCAGTGAAGTGGCAGGCGGGGGGGAGCTGTTTTTT. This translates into CASSEVAGGGELFF.

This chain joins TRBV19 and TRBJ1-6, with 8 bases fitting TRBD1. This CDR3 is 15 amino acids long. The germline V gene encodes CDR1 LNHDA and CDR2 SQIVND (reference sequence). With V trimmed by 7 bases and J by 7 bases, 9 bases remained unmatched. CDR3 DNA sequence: TGTGCCAGTACCTGGGACAGGACAAGAAATTCACCCCTCCACTTT. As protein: CASTWDRTRNSPLHF.

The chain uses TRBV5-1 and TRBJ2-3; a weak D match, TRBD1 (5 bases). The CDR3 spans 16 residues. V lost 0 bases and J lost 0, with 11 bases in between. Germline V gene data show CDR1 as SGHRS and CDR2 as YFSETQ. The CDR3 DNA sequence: TGCGCCAGCAGCTTGGAAGGACACCTTAGCACAGATACGCAGTATTTT. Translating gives CASSLEGHLSTDTQYF.

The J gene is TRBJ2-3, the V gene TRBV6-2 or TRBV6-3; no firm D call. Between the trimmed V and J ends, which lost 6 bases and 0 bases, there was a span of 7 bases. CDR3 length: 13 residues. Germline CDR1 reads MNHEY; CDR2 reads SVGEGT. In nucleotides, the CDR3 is TGTGCCAGCAGCATGACTAGCACAGATACGCAGTATTTT. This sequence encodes CASSMTSTDTQYF.

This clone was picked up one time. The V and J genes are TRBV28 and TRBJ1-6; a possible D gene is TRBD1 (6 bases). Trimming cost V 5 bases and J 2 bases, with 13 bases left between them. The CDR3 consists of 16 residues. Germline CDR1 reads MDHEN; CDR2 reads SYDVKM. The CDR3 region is CASSPPEGAYNSPLHF. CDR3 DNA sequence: TGTGCCAGCAGTCCCCCAGAGGGGGCCTATAATTCACCCCTCCACTTT.

The CDR3 sequence is CASSQGGAGELFF. The CDR3 nucleotides read TGTGCCAGCAGCCAAGGGGGGGCCGGGGAGCTGTTTTTT. The chain has TRBV27 and TRBJ2-2; tentatively, D is TRBD2 (7 bases). There are 13 residues in the CDR3. With 6 bases removed from V and 6 bases from J, the gap between germline ends came to 11 bases. In germline, CDR1 is MNHEY, CDR2 SMNVEV (reference sequence).

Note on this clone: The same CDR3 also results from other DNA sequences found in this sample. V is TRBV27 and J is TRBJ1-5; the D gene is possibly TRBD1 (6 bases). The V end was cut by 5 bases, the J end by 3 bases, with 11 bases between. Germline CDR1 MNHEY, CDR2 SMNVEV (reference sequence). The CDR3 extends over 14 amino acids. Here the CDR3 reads CASSPTGFNQPQHF. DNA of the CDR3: TGTGCCAGCAGTCCGACAGGCTTCAATCAGCCCCAGCATTTT.

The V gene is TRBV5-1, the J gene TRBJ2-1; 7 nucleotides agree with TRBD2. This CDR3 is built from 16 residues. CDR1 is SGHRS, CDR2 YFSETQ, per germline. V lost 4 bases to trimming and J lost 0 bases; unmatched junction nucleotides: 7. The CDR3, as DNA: TGCGCCAGCAGCCGGATCAGCGGGGTCTCCTACAATGAGCAGTTCTTC. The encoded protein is CASSRISGVSYNEQFF.